The rows below give T cell receptor beta chains drawn from one sample of a study of T cell responses to AZD1222 COVID-19 vaccine. Clones were read by immunoSEQ multiplex PCR, and TCRdb kept only the in-frame ones, dropping some. The sample records 130,000 or so clones, 80% to 90% being singletons. The source material was peripheral blood, sampled 28 days after the second AZD1222 dose. Source of these receptors: an adult who received the AZD1222 COVID-19 vaccine. Each CDR3 is given with its conserved first and last residue. The order of the fields is V gene, clone size, J gene, D gene, CDR3 protein, CDR3 DNA. A D gene is named only where the DNA matches it firmly. Clone size, where shown, is once, few, many, or a class for clones that have expanded.

TRBV19	.	TRBJ1-1	TRBD1	CASSFTTGATEAFF	TGTGCCAGTAGTTTCACAACAGGGGCCACTGAAGCTTTCTTT
TRBV9	.	TRBJ2-3	TRBD2	CASSEREGRTDTQYF	TGTGCCAGCAGCGAGCGGGAGGGCCGCACAGATACGCAGTATTTT
TRBV5-1	.	TRBJ2-5	.	CASSLAQQQETQYF	TGCGCCAGCAGCTTGGCTCAGCAACAAGAGACCCAGTACTTC
TRBV6-1	.	TRBJ1-2	.	CASSESGEEGYTF	TGTGCCAGCAGTGAAAGTGGGGAGGAAGGCTACACCTTC
TRBV5-1	.	TRBJ2-7	.	CATTGAYEQYF	TGCGCCACCACGGGAGCCTACGAGCAGTACTTC
TRBV6-1	.	TRBJ2-7	.	CASSERDEQYF	TGTGCCAGCAGTGAACGGGACGAGCAGTACTTC
TRBV27	.	TRBJ1-5	.	CASSLFLPGGNQPQHF	TGTGCCAGCAGTTTATTCCTACCGGGTGGGAATCAGCCCCAGCATTTT
TRBV19	.	TRBJ1-2	.	CASSRADYGYTF	TGTGCCAGTAGTAGGGCGGACTATGGCTACACCTTC
TRBV5-8	few	TRBJ1-1	.	CASSLEQETEAFF	TGTGCCAGCAGCTTGGAGCAGGAAACTGAAGCTTTCTTT
TRBV9	.	TRBJ2-3	.	CASSPFTDTQYF	TGTGCCAGCAGCCCCTTCACAGATACGCAGTATTTT
TRBV4-1	.	TRBJ1-5	.	CASSQEAAAGPQHF	TGCGCCAGCAGCCAAGAGGCAGCCGCCGGGCCCCAGCATTTT
TRBV6-1	.	TRBJ1-5	.	CASSEGSVGAAQHF	TGTGCCAGCAGTGAAGGGAGCGTTGGGGCGGCCCAGCATTTT
TRBV10-3	.	TRBJ1-2	.	CAISEGVRSGYTF	TGTGCCATCAGTGAGGGTGTAAGGAGTGGCTACACCTTC
TRBV5-1	once	TRBJ2-1	.	CASSLTGEGVYEQFF	TGCGCCAGCAGCCTGACGGGAGAAGGAGTTTATGAGCAGTTCTTC
TRBV28	.	TRBJ1-1	TRBD1	CASSIHRGGNTEAFF	TGTGCCAGCAGTATCCACAGGGGGGGGAACACTGAAGCTTTCTTT
TRBV2	.	TRBJ1-5	.	CASSPQGRINQPQHF	TGTGCCAGCAGCCCACAGGGACGGATCAATCAGCCCCAGCATTTT
TRBV3-1/TRBV3-2	few	TRBJ2-7	TRBD2	CASSQDWGKGTKEQYF	TGTGCCAGCAGCCAAGATTGGGGGAAGGGGACTAAGGAGCAGTACTTC
TRBV5-4	.	TRBJ2-7	.	CASSSSSYEQYF	TGTGCCAGCAGCTCCTCTTCCTACGAGCAGTACTTC
TRBV6-6	.	TRBJ2-3	TRBD2	CASSPTTSGAYTDTQYF	TGTGCCAGCAGTCCTACGACTAGCGGGGCGTACACAGATACGCAGTATTTT
TRBV19	.	TRBJ1-4	.	CASRPGLALTNEKLFF	TGTGCCAGTAGGCCAGGCCTCGCCTTAACTAATGAAAAACTGTTTTTT
TRBV29-1	.	TRBJ1-1	.	CSVEVSGRRTEAFF	TGCAGCGTTGAAGTTTCGGGGCGCAGAACTGAAGCTTTCTTT
TRBV18	.	TRBJ2-2	TRBD1	CASSPPGQAVNTGELFF	TGTGCCAGCTCACCACCGGGACAGGCTGTAAACACCGGGGAGCTGTTTTTT
TRBV30	.	TRBJ1-2	.	CAWKSGRNGYTF	TGTGCCTGGAAGTCAGGGCGGAATGGCTACACCTTC
TRBV6-4	.	TRBJ2-3	.	CTPQCKSPFPLEDTQYF	TGTACACCGCAGTGTAAGTCCCCCTTTCCCCTCGAGGATACGCAGTATTTT
TRBV2	.	TRBJ1-2	TRBD1	CASSRGDSEPNYGYTF	TGTGCCAGCAGTCGAGGGGACAGCGAACCTAACTATGGCTACACCTTC
TRBV15	few	TRBJ1-2	.	CATSRGGSEAYGYTF	TGTGCCACCAGCAGGGGGGGGAGCGAGGCGTATGGCTACACCTTC
TRBV5-4	.	TRBJ2-2	TRBD1	CASSLDYRGTGELFF	TGTGCCAGCAGCTTGGACTACAGGGGCACCGGGGAGCTGTTTTTT
TRBV7-9	.	TRBJ1-1	TRBD1	CASSFLDRGNTEAFF	TGTGCCAGCAGCTTTCTGGACAGGGGGAACACTGAAGCTTTCTTT
TRBV19	.	TRBJ1-5	TRBD1	CASSIGGGQGSQPQHF	TGTGCCAGTAGTATAGGAGGGGGCCAGGGTTCCCAGCCCCAGCATTTT
TRBV5-8	.	TRBJ1-1	.	CASSPSQNTEAFF	TGTGCCAGCAGCCCGAGCCAGAACACTGAAGCTTTCTTT
TRBV5-1	.	TRBJ2-1	.	CASSLGGNEQFF	TGCGCCAGCAGCTTGGGTGGGAATGAGCAGTTCTTC
TRBV3-1/TRBV3-2	few	TRBJ2-7	TRBD2	CASSQVRAGGFDEQYF	TGTGCCAGCAGCCAAGTGAGAGCGGGAGGGTTCGACGAGCAGTACTTC
TRBV7-9	.	TRBJ1-1	.	CASSTSGQGWIF	TGTGCCAGCAGCACTAGTGGGCAGGGGTGGATTTTT
TRBV30	.	TRBJ2-7	TRBD1	CAWSVHRGFSYEQYF	TGTGCCTGGAGTGTACACAGGGGGTTCAGCTACGAGCAGTACTTC
TRBV5-4	.	TRBJ2-5	TRBD2	CASSSGTSGQETQYF	TGTGCCAGCAGCTCCGGGACTAGCGGCCAAGAGACCCAGTACTTC